Given below is one TCR beta chain in context. The data originate from a study of blood T cell repertoires in COVID-19. Study-level information: The United States, Italy and Spain supplied acute and convalescent COVID-19 samples.

The CDR3 runs 16 residues. The germline CDR1 and CDR2 sequences are PRHDT and FYEKMQ (reference sequence). The ends were cut back, 5 bases at V and 0 bases at J, with 17 bases in the middle. The participants were between about 18 and 90 years old and came from 24 US areas. Here immunoSEQ multiplex PCR was the method, and the copy in TCRdb shows in-frame clones only, minus some. This sample has 160,000 or so clones, with roughly 84% found just once. This TCR derives from a man in his 60s who had recovered from COVID-19. The chain couples TRBV13 to TRBJ2-7, with a possible D match to TRBD2 (6 bases). The sample comprised PBMCs or T cells enriched from blood (not recorded which). The CDR3 sequence: CASSPGGVWSSYEQYF. The CDR3 DNA is TGTGCCAGCAGCCCCGGCGGGGTCTGGAGCTCCTACGAGCAGTACTTC.